Shown below are 18 T cell receptor beta chains from a single sample sequenced in a study of cytomegalovirus exposure and HLA in healthy donors. PCR was performed using 60 Vbeta and 13 Jbeta primers. Sequencing used immunoSEQ multiplex PCR; TCRdb keeps in-frame clones, though not all of them. This repertoire shows some 160,000 clones, approximately 68% found once; its top ten account for almost 4.5%. The sequencing input was PBMCs. Receptor source: a man between 60 and 75 years old in good health and CMV-seronegative.

This chain joins TRBV18 and TRBJ2-5; D call uncertain. The CDR3 is 13 amino acids. The V gene's germline CDR1 is KGHSH and CDR2 LQKENI. V lost 6 bases and J lost 1, with 9 bases in between. CDR3 region: CASSSAVQETQYF. Here the CDR3 DNA reads TGTGCCAGCTCTTCCGCGGTCCAAGAGACCCAGTACTTC.

This rearrangement joins TRBV5-1 to TRBJ1-5; D may be TRBD1 (5 bases). V lost 0 bases, J lost 2 bases, and 6 bases lay in between. CDR3 length: 14 residues. Germline-derived CDR1 and CDR2 are SGHRS and YFSETQ. The DNA for the CDR3 is TGCGCCAGCAGCTTGGAAGGGGGCAATCAGCCCCAGCATTTT. Protein product: CASSLEGGNQPQHF.

The genes are TRBV4-2 and TRBJ2-7, with D unclear. V was trimmed by 1 base and J by 2 bases, leaving 9 bases between them. Germline assignment: CDR1 LGHNA and CDR2 YNFKEQ. The CDR3 is made up of 14 amino acids. CDR3 nucleotide sequence: TGTGCCAGCAGCCAAGGCAACACAGCCTACGAGCAGTACTTC. Its protein product is CASSQGNTAYEQYF.

This sequence joins TRBV6-1 and TRBJ2-5, with a weak D call TRBD2 (6 bases). The CDR3 is 15 residues long. Germline CDR1 reads MNHNS; CDR2 reads SASEGT. V lost 4 bases, J lost 1 base, and 13 bases lay in between. CDR3 nucleotide sequence: TGTGCCAGCAGTGCCTCGGGAGTCGGCCAAGAGACCCAGTACTTC. Its translation is CASSASGVGQETQYF.

The genes are TRBV18 and TRBJ2-1; a weak D match, TRBD2 (6 bases). With 3 bases removed from V and 3 bases from J, the gap between germline ends came to 6 bases. CDR3 length: 13 residues. Germline V gives CDR1 KGHSH, CDR2 LQKENI. This CDR3 is CASSPGGYNEQFF. CDR3 coding DNA: TGTGCCAGCTCACCGGGGGGCTACAATGAGCAGTTCTTC.

The chain combines TRBV10-3 with TRBJ1-2, with 10 bases fitting TRBD1. Germline assignment: CDR1 ENHRY and CDR2 SYGVKD. The ends lost 0 bases at V and 9 bases at J; junction bases unmatched: 10. This CDR3 has 16 amino acids. The DNA of the CDR3 is TGTGCCATCAGTGAGTCGTCCGGGACAGGGGAAAAACGCTACACCTTC. Translating gives CAISESSGTGEKRYTF.

This clone was observed a few times. The V gene is TRBV18, the J gene TRBJ2-5, with TRBD1 identical over 7 bases. The J call is in doubt because the DNA end fits TRBJ2-7 better. The CDR3 totals 14 residues. The V gene's germline CDR1 is KGHSH and CDR2 LQKENI. The CDR3 DNA reads TGTGCCAGCTCACCGTTGACTGGGACAGACGAGCAGTACTTC. Translation: CASSPLTGTDEQYF.

The chain couples TRBV5-4 to TRBJ2-7; the match to TRBD2 covers 8 bases. Germline CDR1 and CDR2: SGHNT and YYREEE (reference sequence). The CDR3 is made up of 14 amino acids. The junction had 5 bases not matched to a gene; V was cut back by 3 bases and J by 3 bases. CDR3 residues: CASSSWTSYYEQYF. DNA of the CDR3: TGTGCCAGCAGCTCTTGGACTAGCTACTACGAGCAGTACTTC. The variable domain in full, with the rest retrieved from reference TRBV5-4 and TRBJ2-7, is ETGVTQSPTHLIKTRGQQVTLRCSSQSGHNTVSWYQQALGQGPQFIFQYYREEENGRGNFPPRFSGLQFPNYSSELNVNALELDDSALYLCASSSWTSYYEQYFGPGTRLTVT.

This clone was found a few times. This chain uses TRBV18 with TRBJ1-5; maybe TRBD1 (5 bases). The germline gives CDR1 KGHSH, CDR2 LQKENI. The CDR3 consists of 15 residues. V was shortened by 1 base and J by 1 base, with 8 bases between the two germline ends. The CDR3 DNA sequence: TGTGCCAGCTCACCACTGGAGGGGAGCAATCAGCCCCAGCATTTT. This codes for CASSPLEGSNQPQHF. Variable domain in full (rest from reference TRBV18 and TRBJ1-5): NAGVMQNPRHLVRRRGQEARLRCSPMKGHSHVYWYRQLPEEGLKFMVYLQKENIIDESGMPKERFSAEFPKEGPSILRIQQVVRGDSAAYFCASSPLEGSNQPQHFGDGTRLSIL.

The chain uses TRBV14 and TRBJ1-1; D unclear. The CDR3 totals 13 residues. V lost 0 bases to trimming and J lost 8 bases, with 10 bases between them. Per germline, CDR1 SGHDN and CDR2 FVKESK. The CDR3 coding sequence is TGTGCCAGCAGCCAAGATTGGGCCAGCGAAGCTTTCTTT. Its protein product is CASSQDWASEAFF.

This clone was detected a few times. This chain links TRBV6-1 with TRBJ2-1; 8 bases line up with TRBD1. Germline assignment: CDR1 MNHNS and CDR2 SASEGT. CDR3 size: 15 residues. Trimming removed 5 bases from V and 8 bases from J; junction bases left unmatched: 11. The CDR3 nucleotides are TGTGCCAGCAGTCTAAGGGTACAGGGGGGTGATGAGCAGTTCTTC. Its protein product is CASSLRVQGGDEQFF.

V and J are TRBV9 and TRBJ1-2; maybe TRBD1 (5 bases). The CDR3 runs to 16 residues. Germline-derived CDR1 and CDR2 are SGDLS and YYNGEE. V lost 0 bases and J lost 4, with 16 bases in between. The CDR3 coding sequence is TGTGCCAGCAGCGTAGAATTATGGGGGGAGATCTATGGCTACACCTTC. It specifies CASSVELWGEIYGYTF.

This clone was counted a single time. This sequence joins TRBV5-1 and TRBJ2-2, with 7 bases that match TRBD1. V trimming: 0 bases; J trimming: 6 bases; junction bases outside the gene matches: 2. The length of the CDR3 is 14 residues. Germline values: CDR1 SGHRS, CDR2 YFSETQ. The CDR3 sequence is CASSLGTGSGELFF. CDR3 nucleotide sequence: TGCGCCAGCAGCTTGGGGACAGGCTCCGGGGAGCTGTTTTTT.

This chain connects TRBV30 to TRBJ2-1; 11 nucleotides agree with TRBD1. The CDR3 runs 15 residues. CDR1 GTSNPN and CDR2 SVGIG come from the germline V gene (reference sequence). V was pared by 4 bases and J by 8 bases, with 10 bases of the junction left unmatched. The DNA for the CDR3 is TGTGCCTGGACCTCCCCCGGACAGGGGGCTTATGAGCAGTTCTTC. The encoded protein is CAWTSPGQGAYEQFF.

Regarding this clone: One junction end disagrees with the germline gene, perhaps due to a read error. The CDR3 here is CASSLLAANAGELFF. The CDR3 nucleotides are TGTGCCAGCAGCTTACTAGCAGCGAACGCCGGGGAGCTGTTTTTT. This rearrangement joins TRBV7-3 to TRBJ2-2; D is perhaps TRBD2 (5 bases). Germline assignment: CDR1 SGHTA and CDR2 FQGTGA. This CDR3 region has 15 residues. The whole variable domain, filled in from reference TRBV7-3 and TRBJ2-2, reads GAGVSQTPSNKVTEKGKYVELRCDPISGHTALYWYRQSLGQGPEFLIYFQGTGAADDSGLPNDRFFAVRPEGSVSTLKIQRTERGDSAVYLCASSLLAANAGELFFGEGSRLTVL.

The chain recombines TRBV19 with TRBJ1-4, with 9 bases that match TRBD1. Per germline, CDR1 LNHDA and CDR2 SQIVND (reference sequence). Losses at the gene ends were 8 bases for V and 7 bases for J; bases not matched to a gene: 11. The CDR3 spans 15 residues. This CDR3 is CASRSTGTGSEKLFF. In DNA, the CDR3 is TGTGCCAGTCGCTCGACAGGGACAGGGAGTGAAAAACTGTTTTTT.

The chain recombines TRBV6-6 with TRBJ2-7, with 7 bases matching TRBD1. V gave up 5 bases and J gave up 2 bases; unmatched junction bases: 9. This CDR3 has 15 residues. Germline CDR1 is MNHNY and CDR2 is SVGAGI (reference sequence). CDR3 coding DNA: TGTGCCAGCAGTGCCTGGGACAGTAAGACCTACGAGCAGTACTTC. Its protein product is CASSAWDSKTYEQYF.

V and J are TRBV7-9 and TRBJ1-5; the match to TRBD1 covers 9 bases. There are 15 residues in the CDR3. Germline V gene lookup returns CDR1 SEHNR and CDR2 FQNEAQ (reference sequence). V was clipped by 5 bases and J by 0 bases; unmatched bases: 2. CDR3 sequence reads: CASSRTGDSNQPQHF. DNA of the CDR3: TGTGCCAGCAGCAGGACAGGGGATAGCAATCAGCCCCAGCATTTT.